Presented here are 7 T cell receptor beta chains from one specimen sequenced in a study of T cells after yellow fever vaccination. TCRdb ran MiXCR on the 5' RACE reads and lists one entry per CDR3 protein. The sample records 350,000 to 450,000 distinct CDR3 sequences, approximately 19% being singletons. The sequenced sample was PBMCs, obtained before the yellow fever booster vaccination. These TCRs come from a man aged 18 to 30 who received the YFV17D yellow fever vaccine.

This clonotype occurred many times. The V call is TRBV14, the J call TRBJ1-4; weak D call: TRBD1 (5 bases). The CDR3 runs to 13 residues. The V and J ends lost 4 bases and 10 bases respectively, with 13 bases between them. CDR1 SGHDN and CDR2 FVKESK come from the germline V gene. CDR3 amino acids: CASSPTVTGKLFF. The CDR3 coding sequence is TGTGCCAGCAGCCCGACAGTTACCGGAAAACTGTTTTTT.

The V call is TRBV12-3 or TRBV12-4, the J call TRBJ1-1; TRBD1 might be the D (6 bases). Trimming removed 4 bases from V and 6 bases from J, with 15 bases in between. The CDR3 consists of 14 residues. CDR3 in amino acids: CASSYAGRTAEAFF. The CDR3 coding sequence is TGTGCCAGCAGTTACGCAGGGAGGACAGCTGAAGCTTTCTTT.

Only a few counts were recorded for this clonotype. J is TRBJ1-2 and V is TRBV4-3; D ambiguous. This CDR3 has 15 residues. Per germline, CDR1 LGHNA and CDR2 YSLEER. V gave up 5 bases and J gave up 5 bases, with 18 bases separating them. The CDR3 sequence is CASSGSAGFGYGYTF. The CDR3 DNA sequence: TGCGCCAGCAGCGGTAGCGCGGGTTTCGGGTATGGCTACACCTTC.

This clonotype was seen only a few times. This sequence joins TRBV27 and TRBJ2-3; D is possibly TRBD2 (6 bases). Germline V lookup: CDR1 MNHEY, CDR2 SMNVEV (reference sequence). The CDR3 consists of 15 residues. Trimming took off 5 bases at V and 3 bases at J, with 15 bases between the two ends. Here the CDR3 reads CASSPVGGLTDTQYF. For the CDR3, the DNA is TGTGCCAGCAGTCCAGTCGGGGGTCTAACAGATACGCAGTATTTT.

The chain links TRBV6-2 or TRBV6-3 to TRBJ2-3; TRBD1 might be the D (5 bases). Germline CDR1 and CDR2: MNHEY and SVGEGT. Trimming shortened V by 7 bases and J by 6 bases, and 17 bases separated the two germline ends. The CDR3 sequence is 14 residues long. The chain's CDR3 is CASMAGIFTDTQYF. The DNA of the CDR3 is TGTGCCAGCATGGCAGGGATCTTCACTGATACGCAGTATTTT.

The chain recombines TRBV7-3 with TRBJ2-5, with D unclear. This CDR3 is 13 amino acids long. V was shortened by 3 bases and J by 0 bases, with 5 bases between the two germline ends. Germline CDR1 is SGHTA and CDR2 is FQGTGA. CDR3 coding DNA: TGTGCCAGCAGCTTTAATCACCAAGAGACCCAGTACTTC. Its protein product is CASSFNHQETQYF.

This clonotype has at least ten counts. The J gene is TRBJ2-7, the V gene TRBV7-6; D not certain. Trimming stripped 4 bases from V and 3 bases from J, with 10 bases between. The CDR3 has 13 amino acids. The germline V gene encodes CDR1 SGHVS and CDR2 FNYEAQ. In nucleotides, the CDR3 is TGTGCCAGCAGCTCGTCACTGTACTACGAGCAGTACTTC. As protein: CASSSSLYYEQYF.